This T cell receptor (beta chain) originates from a study of molecular identifiers for immune sequencing clone quantification. Overall study results and limits: Over 99% of effector molecules, yet under 1% of naive-cell molecules, were held by clones above 20 RNA copies.

TCRdb used MiXCR to reprocess the PCR reads, holding one entry per CDR3 protein. This sample carries 550,000 to 750,000 distinct CDR3 sequences, 15% to 20% of them seen once, and the ten largest clones take 0.85%. Notes on this clonotype: Its antigen is unknown. Compared with germline, one end of the junction differs, possibly owing to a read error.

The CDR3 sequence is 17 residues long. Looked up from germline, CDR1 is MGHDK and CDR2 is SYGVNS. The genes are TRBV25-1 and TRBJ2-6; D call uncertain. The TCR comes from a human donor in good health. Some libraries in this study had Jurkat cell RNA spiked in. The sample taken for sequencing was naive CD8+ T cells from blood, with Jurkat cell RNA spiked in. As to subset: FACS-sorted CD8+CD4-CCR7+CD45RA+ naive T cells. The CDR3 reads CASSEYRQVSGTNVLTF. For the CDR3, the DNA is TGTGCCAGCAGCGAATATCGGCAGGTCTCTGGGACCAACGTCCTGACTTTC.